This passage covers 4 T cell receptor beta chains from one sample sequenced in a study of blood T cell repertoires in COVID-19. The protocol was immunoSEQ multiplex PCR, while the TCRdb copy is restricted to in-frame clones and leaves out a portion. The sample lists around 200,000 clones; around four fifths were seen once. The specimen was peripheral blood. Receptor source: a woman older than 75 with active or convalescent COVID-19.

CDR3 coding DNA: TGTGCCACCAGCAGAGTAGGGATCGGGACAGGGAGCTACGAGCAGTACTTC. It codes for CATSRVGIGTGSYEQYF. This rearrangement joins TRBV15 to TRBJ2-7; 9 bases are a match to TRBD1. Germline CDR1 LNHNV, CDR2 YYDKDF (reference sequence). Germline trimming cut 1 base from V and 3 bases from J; bases unmatched to any gene: 10. The CDR3 has 17 amino acids. The entire variable domain, with the rest obtained from reference TRBV15 and TRBJ2-7, is as follows: DAMVIQNPRYQVTQFGKPVTLSCSQTLNHNVMYWYQQKSSQAPKLLFHYYDKDFNNEADTPDNFQSRRPNTSFCFLDIRSPGLGDTAMYLCATSRVGIGTGSYEQYFGPGTRLTVT.

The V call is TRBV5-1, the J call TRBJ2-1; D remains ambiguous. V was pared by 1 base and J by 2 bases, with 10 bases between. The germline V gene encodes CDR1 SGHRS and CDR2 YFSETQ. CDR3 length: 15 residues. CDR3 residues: CASSLTAVTYNEQFF. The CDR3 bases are TGCGCCAGCAGCTTGACTGCTGTGACCTACAATGAGCAGTTCTTC.

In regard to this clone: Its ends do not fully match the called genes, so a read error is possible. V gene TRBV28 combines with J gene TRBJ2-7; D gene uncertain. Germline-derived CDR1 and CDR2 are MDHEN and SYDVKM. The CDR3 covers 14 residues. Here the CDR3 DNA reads TGTGCCAGCAGACAGTCCTCTCCTTTCTACGAGCAGTCCTTC. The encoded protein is CASRQSSPFYEQSF.

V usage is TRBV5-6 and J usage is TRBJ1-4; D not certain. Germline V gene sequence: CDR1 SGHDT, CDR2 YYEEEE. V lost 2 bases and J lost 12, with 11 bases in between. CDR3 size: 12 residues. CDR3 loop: CASSFWGGELFF. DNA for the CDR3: TGTGCCAGCAGCTTTTGGGGAGGAGAACTGTTTTTT.